This T cell receptor beta chain was observed in a study of blood T cell repertoires in COVID-19 (dated by TCRdb to the early 2020s). Study-level background: Samples from collaborators originated in the United States, Italy and Spain and spanned both the acute and convalescent phases of COVID-19. Where available, HLA class I and class II types were taken from metadata supplied by the sample provider and were not determined by assay-based typing. A de-identified subject ID, COVID-19 status, age in years and sex were almost always included in the sample metadata. Samples came from the ongoing ImmuneRACE study (first 160 participants) plus 1,254 subjects from 6 global collaborators. The dataset comprised deeply sampled blood TCRbeta repertoires from subjects exposed to, actively infected with, or recovered from COVID-19. The repertoires were released in a freely available public database meant as a resource for research on the immune response to SARS-CoV-2. The prospective study material was composed of cDNA or gDNA derived from T cells, B-cell-depleted T cells, or PBMCs.

The immunoSEQ Assay, a bias-controlled multiplex PCR, was used to amplify TCRbeta CDR3 regions from genomic DNA. The authors' pipeline ran thus. Nucleated cell counts per sample were estimated from amplification of reference gene primers within the assay. To quantify the absolute abundance of each unique TCRbeta CDR3 rearrangement, sequence reads were collapsed and filtered. For each sample, productive Simpson clonality was calculated by taking the square root of Simpson's diversity index across productive rearrangements. In TCRdb, the immuneACCESS table is reduced to in-frame sequences with V and J assigned. These tables do not hold every clone; where another copy was compared, an unresolved V gene accounts for under half, and the others remain unexplained. D and trimming come from the DNA, and the V and J calls and clone size come from that table. The sample records approximately 35,000 clones, over 70% of which are singletons. The ten largest clones add up to roughly a third of the sample.

With regard to this clone: The antigen it binds to is not known. No qualities accompany the bases; no much larger clone lies one base away.

What the work shows at the level of the full study, not this receptor alone: The quantity of clinical and demographic metadata differed by source and by participant and was supplied without curation.

The CDR3 starts with the cysteine, ends with the phenylalanine, and has 13 residues. Only CDR3 DNA remains: 39 bases, in frame from the first base. Via the germline V gene (reference sequence), CDR1 is PRHDT and CDR2 FYEKMQ. The junction carries 4 bases between V and J, which are trimmed by 2 bases and 0 bases respectively. The collaborating institutions used their own protocols to collect whole blood in K2EDTA tubes. For TCRbeta analysis, collaborators shipped samples as frozen whole blood, isolated PBMCs, or DNA extracted from either of those sample types. The chain couples TRBV13 to TRBJ1-1, with no D gene named confidently. This sequence was found in a man aged 80 or over with acute or convalescent COVID-19. The sample taken for sequencing was peripheral blood. The sequence in DNA is TGTGCCAGCAGCTTACCCTTGAACACTGAAGCTTTCTTT. It encodes CASSLPLNTEAFF.